This TCR beta chain was obtained from a study of lymphopenia after photon versus proton radiotherapy. Some clones are missing from TCRdb's copy, which holds only in-frame ones; the method was immunoSEQ multiplex PCR. The sample contains approximately 24,000 clones, about 88% of which appear only once. As for this clone: Its target is unknown.

Germline values: CDR1 SGHTA, CDR2 FQGNSA. V lost 5 bases and J lost 6, with 20 bases in between. The CDR3 covers 15 residues. General study findings and limits: Oligoclonal CD8+ Temra expansion after nadir drove photon patients' diversity drop.

The starting material was peripheral blood, obtained from a patient treated with photon-based radiotherapy. The clonotype originates from a woman between 45 and 60 years old with cholangiocarcinoma. J is TRBJ2-7 and V is TRBV7-2, with TRBD1 as a possible D gene (6 bases). CDR3 region: CASSNYRAQGGEQYF. CDR3 nucleotides: TGTGCCAGCAGCAACTACAGGGCCCAGGGCGGCGAGCAGTACTTC.